Shown below are 10 T cell receptor beta chains from a single sample sequenced in a study of early T cells in non-severe SARS-CoV-2 infection (dated by TCRdb to the early 2020s). Libraries came from 5' RACE. Sequenced using a NextSeq 500. The public reads were reprocessed in TCRdb via fastp at Q25 and MiXCR, keeping in-frame beta chains. Duplicate CDR3 protein sequences are folded into a single record with the most common DNA and genes. The sample table shows some 61,000 distinct CDR3 sequences, and roughly 9% are seen once. Of the sample, 3.5% to 5% falls within the top ten clones. The sample was whole blood, taken at baseline. The receptors come from an adult who was a healthcare worker with PCR-confirmed SARS-CoV-2 infection or an uninfected control (not recorded which).

This clonotype was seen only a few times. The rearrangement links TRBV5-1 to TRBJ2-3; TRBD2 aligns across 7 bases. The CDR3 loop spans 14 amino acids. The ends lost 0 bases at V and 6 bases at J; junction bases unmatched: 4. CDR1 is SGHRS, CDR2 YFSETQ, per germline. CDR3 sequence (DNA): TGCGCCAGCAGCTTGGGACTAGCAGCGGATACGCAGTATTTT. The encoded protein is CASSLGLAADTQYF.

This clonotype has at least ten counts. The CDR3 nucleotides read TGTGCCAGCTCACCACTCCCGGGACTAGACGGGAGTGAGCAGTTCTTC. It yields the protein CASSPLPGLDGSEQFF. The chain uses TRBV18 and TRBJ2-1; TRBD2 agrees at 8 bases. The CDR3 spans 16 residues. Per germline, CDR1 KGHSH and CDR2 LQKENI. Trimming cost V 1 base and J 9 bases; bases outside gene matches: 11.

In its sample, this clonotype was seen many times. The chain links TRBV7-3 to TRBJ2-1; TRBD2 matches 9 bases. V gave up 1 base and J gave up 2 bases; unmatched junction bases: 3. Germline lookup yields CDR1 SGHTA and CDR2 FQGTGA. The length of the CDR3 is 16 residues. CDR3 bases: TGTGCCAGCAGCTTAAGTTTAGCGGGAGCCTACAATGAGCAGTTCTTC. Translating it yields CASSLSLAGAYNEQFF.

This clonotype turned up a few times. The genes are TRBV28 and TRBJ1-6; the D gene is possibly TRBD1 (6 bases). The ends were cut back, 5 bases at V and 4 bases at J, with 9 bases in the middle. Germline V gene data show CDR1 as MDHEN and CDR2 as SYDVKM. CDR3 length equals 14 residues. The CDR3 nucleotides read TGTGCCAGCAGTCGGGACACGTATAATTCACCCCTCCACTTT. Amino acids: CASSRDTYNSPLHF.

Only a few counts were recorded for this clonotype. The chain joins TRBV24-1 to TRBJ2-7, with 9 bases fitting TRBD1. V lost 9 bases and J lost 5; bases outside the gene matches: 4. Looked up from germline, CDR1 is KGHDR and CDR2 is SFDVKD. This CDR3 spans 12 amino acids. CDR3 coding DNA: TGTGCCACCTCGGACAGGGGCCACGAGCAGTACTTC. It yields the protein CATSDRGHEQYF.

This clonotype ranks as medium-sized (0.01 to 0.1%). This rearrangement joins TRBV6-6 to TRBJ2-7, with D possibly being TRBD2 (6 bases). With 2 bases removed from V and 3 bases from J, the gap between germline ends came to 17 bases. The CDR3 is 16 residues long. Germline V gene data show CDR1 as MNHNY and CDR2 as SVGAGI (reference sequence). This chain's CDR3 is CASSYPGTPEGYEQYF. The CDR3 DNA follows: TGTGCCAGCAGTTACCCCGGGACGCCGGAGGGCTACGAGCAGTACTTC.

This clonotype turned up a few times. The rearrangement joins TRBV6-4 to TRBJ2-3; D might be TRBD1 (6 bases). The germline CDR1 and CDR2 sequences are MRHNA and SNTAGT. The CDR3 is made up of 15 amino acids. Trimming cost V 8 bases and J 3 bases, with 18 bases left between them. CDR3 region: CASSQERGFTDTQYF. In DNA form, the CDR3 reads TGTGCCAGCTCGCAGGAGAGGGGGTTTACAGATACGCAGTATTTT.

This clonotype turned up a few times. The rearrangement joins TRBV12-3 or TRBV12-4 to TRBJ1-6; D is unresolved. This CDR3 is 14 amino acids long. V gave up 2 bases and J gave up 7 bases, with 9 bases separating them. The CDR3 bases are TGTGCCAGCAGTTTACGGGGAGCGAATTCACCCCTCCACTTT. It is translated as CASSLRGANSPLHF.

The CDR3 DNA sequence: TGCAGTGCTGGGGCGGGGGCAGATACGCAGTATTTT. Translation: CSAGAGADTQYF. The rearrangement links TRBV20-1 to TRBJ2-3, with 7 nucleotides matching TRBD2. Germline V gene lookup returns CDR1 DFQATT and CDR2 SNEGSKA (reference sequence). There are 12 residues in the CDR3. The V gene end was trimmed by 5 bases and the J gene end by 4 bases; junction bases not matched to a gene: 3.

There are many counts of this clonotype. The CDR3 bases are TGCGCCAGCAGCTCTACAGACGGGAATACGCAGTATTTT. As protein: CASSSTDGNTQYF. This sequence joins TRBV5-1 and TRBJ2-3; perhaps TRBD2 as D (5 bases). Per germline, CDR1 SGHRS and CDR2 YFSETQ. This CDR3 comprises 13 residues. Trimming took 3 bases from V and 7 from J, leaving 12 bases between them.